This is a list of T cell receptor beta chains from one sample in a study of blood T cell repertoires in COVID-19. Libraries were prepared by immunoSEQ multiplex PCR; TCRdb keeps only in-frame clonotypes and omits some of them. The sample has roughly 200,000 clones, approximately 80% seen once. Sample: peripheral blood. Receptors originate from a woman older than 75 with COVID-19, enrolled during active disease. CDR3s include the opening cysteine and the closing phenylalanine or tryptophan. The D gene is left open where the match is weak. Clone size, where shown, is once, few, many, or a class for clones that have expanded.

v_gene	j_gene	d_gene	abundance	CDR3aa	CDR3nt
TRBV3-1/TRBV3-2	TRBJ1-6	.	.	CASSLRGGINNSPLHF	TGTGCCAGCAGCCTCAGGGGAGGGATAAATAATTCACCCCTCCACTTT
TRBV10-2	TRBJ1-6	TRBD1	.	CASRTQGGSSPLHF	TGCGCCAGCAGAACCCAGGGGGGTAGTTCACCCCTCCACTTT
TRBV7-2	TRBJ2-7	.	.	CASSFERYEQYF	TGTGCCAGCAGCTTTGAGCGTTACGAGCAGTACTTC
TRBV7-6	TRBJ2-1	TRBD2	.	CASSLALTSGANEQFF	TGTGCCAGCAGCTTAGCTCTTACTAGCGGAGCCAATGAGCAGTTCTTC
TRBV6-2/TRBV6-3	TRBJ1-3	.	.	CASSSSRQGNTIYF	TGTGCCAGCAGTTCCTCGCGACAGGGAAACACCATATATTTT
TRBV25-1	TRBJ1-6	TRBD1	.	CASSEFGTGVGSPLHF	TGTGCCAGCAGTGAATTCGGGACAGGGGTCGGCTCACCCCTCCACTTT
TRBV6-5	TRBJ1-2	TRBD1	.	CASSPDRNYGYTF	TGTGCCAGCAGCCCGGACAGGAACTATGGCTACACCTTC
TRBV30	TRBJ2-7	.	.	CAWKAADTSYEQYF	TGTGCCTGGAAGGCGGCGGATACCTCCTACGAGCAGTACTTC
TRBV6-5	TRBJ2-6	.	.	CASSHSGANVLTF	TGTGCCAGCAGTCACTCTGGGGCCAACGTCCTGACTTTC
TRBV12-3/TRBV12-4	TRBJ2-1	.	.	CASSLSTAGQFF	TGTGCCAGCAGTTTATCTACCGCGGGGCAGTTCTTC
TRBV18	TRBJ1-1	.	.	CASGLTGSAEAFF	TGTGCCAGCGGATTGACAGGCAGCGCTGAAGCTTTCTTT
TRBV5-4	TRBJ2-7	TRBD1	.	CASSLQGAVYEQYF	TGTGCCAGCAGCTTGCAGGGGGCGGTCTACGAGCAGTACTTC
TRBV5-1	TRBJ1-2	TRBD1	.	CASSSGQGYGYTF	TGCGCCAGCAGTTCTGGACAGGGCTATGGCTACACCTTC
TRBV10-1	TRBJ1-5	.	few	CASSEGVRQPQHF	TGCGCCAGCTCTGAGGGGGTTCGGCAGCCCCAGCATTTT
TRBV29-1	TRBJ2-1	TRBD2	.	CSVDSGYLSYNEQFF	TGCAGCGTTGATAGCGGGTACCTCTCCTACAATGAGCAGTTCTTC
TRBV3-1/TRBV3-2	TRBJ1-2	TRBD1	.	CASSQRTGDGYTF	TGTGCCAGCAGCCAGAGGACAGGGGATGGCTACACCTTC
TRBV18	TRBJ2-3	.	.	CASSPPTERDTQYF	TGTGCCAGCTCACCACCGACGGAGCGAGATACGCAGTATTTT
TRBV6-5	TRBJ1-1	TRBD1	.	CATTKGAGTEAFF	TGTGCCACCACGAAGGGGGCTGGAACTGAAGCTTTCTTT
TRBV3-1/TRBV3-2	TRBJ2-1	TRBD1	.	CASIREQGHEQFF	TGTGCCAGCATCAGAGAACAGGGGCACGAGCAGTTCTTC
TRBV7-2	TRBJ1-2	.	.	CASTPGGVFNGYTF	TGTGCCAGCACCCCGGGGGGGGTATTTAATGGCTACACCTTC
TRBV19	TRBJ1-6	.	.	CASSISRNSPLHF	TGTGCCAGTAGTATTTCCCGGAATTCACCCCTCCACTTT
TRBV2	TRBJ2-1	.	.	CASTRRSYNEQFF	TGTGCCAGCACTAGAAGGTCCTACAATGAGCAGTTCTTC
TRBV5-1	TRBJ1-3	.	.	CASSLNGGSGNTIYF	TGCGCCAGCAGCCTGAACGGAGGCTCTGGAAACACCATATATTTT
TRBV18	TRBJ1-4	.	once	CASSPPNRERNEKLFF	TGTGCCAGCTCACCACCGAACAGGGAAAGAAATGAAAAACTGTTTTTT
TRBV27	TRBJ2-2	.	.	CASSFGQLNTGELFF	TGTGCCAGCAGTTTCGGACAGTTAAACACCGGGGAGCTGTTTTTT
TRBV5-1	TRBJ2-5	TRBD2	.	CASSLGGLGETQYF	TGCGCCAGCAGCCTAGGAGGACTAGGAGAGACCCAGTACTTC
TRBV27	TRBJ1-1	.	.	CASSHRVNTEAFF	TGTGCCAGCAGTCACAGGGTGAACACTGAAGCTTTCTTT
TRBV9	TRBJ2-2	.	.	CASSVVGAPNTGELFF	TGTGCCAGCAGCGTAGTAGGGGCCCCGAACACCGGGGAGCTGTTTTTT